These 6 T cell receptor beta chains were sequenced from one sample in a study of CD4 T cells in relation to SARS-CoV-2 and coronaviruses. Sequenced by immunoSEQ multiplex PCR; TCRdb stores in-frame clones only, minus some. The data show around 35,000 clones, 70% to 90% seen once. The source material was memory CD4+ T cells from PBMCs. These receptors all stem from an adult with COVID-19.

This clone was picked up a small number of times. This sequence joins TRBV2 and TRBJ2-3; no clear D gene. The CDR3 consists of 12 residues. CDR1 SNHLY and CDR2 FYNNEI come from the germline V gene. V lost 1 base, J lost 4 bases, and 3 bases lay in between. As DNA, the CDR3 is TGTGCCAGCAGTGAAGAGGCAGATACGCAGTATTTT. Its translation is CASSEEADTQYF.

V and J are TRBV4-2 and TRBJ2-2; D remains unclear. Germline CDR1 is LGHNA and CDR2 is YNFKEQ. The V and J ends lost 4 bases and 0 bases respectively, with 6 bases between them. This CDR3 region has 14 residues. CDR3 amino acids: CASSRPTNTGELFF. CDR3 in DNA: TGTGCCAGCAGCCGCCCAACGAACACCGGGGAGCTGTTTTTT.

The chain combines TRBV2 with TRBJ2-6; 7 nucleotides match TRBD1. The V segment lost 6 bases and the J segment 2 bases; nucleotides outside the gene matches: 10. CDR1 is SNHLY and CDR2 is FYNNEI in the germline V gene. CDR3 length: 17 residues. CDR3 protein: CASRSGQGVPGANVLTF. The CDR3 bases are TGTGCCAGCAGGTCGGGCCAGGGGGTTCCTGGGGCCAACGTCCTGACTTTC. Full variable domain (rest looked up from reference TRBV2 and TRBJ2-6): EPEVTQTPSHQVTQMGQEVILRCVPISNHLYFYWYRQILGQKVEFLVSFYNNEISEKSEIFDDQFSVERPDGSNFTLKIRSTKLEDSAMYFCASRSGQGVPGANVLTFGAGSRLTVL.

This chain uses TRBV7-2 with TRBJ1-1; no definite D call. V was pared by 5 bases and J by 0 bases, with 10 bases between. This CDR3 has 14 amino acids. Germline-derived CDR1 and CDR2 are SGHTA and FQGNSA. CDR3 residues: CASSEGPLNTEAFF. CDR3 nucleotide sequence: TGTGCCAGCAGCGAAGGCCCATTGAACACTGAAGCTTTCTTT.

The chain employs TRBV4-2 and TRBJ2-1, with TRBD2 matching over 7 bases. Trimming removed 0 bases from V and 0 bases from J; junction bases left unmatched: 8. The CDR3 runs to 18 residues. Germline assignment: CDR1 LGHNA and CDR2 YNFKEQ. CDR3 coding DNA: TGTGCCAGCAGCCAAGATCAAGGCGGGGAGGGCTCCTACAATGAGCAGTTCTTC. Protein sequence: CASSQDQGGEGSYNEQFF.

DNA of the CDR3: TGTGCCAGCAGCTTAGTCCCGGTGTTTACAACCTACGAGCAGTACTTC. Its protein product is CASSLVPVFTTYEQYF. The V and J genes are TRBV7-9 and TRBJ2-7; no reliable D call. This CDR3 spans 16 amino acids. Germline V gives CDR1 SEHNR, CDR2 FQNEAQ (reference sequence). V was clipped by 1 base and J by 2 bases, with 15 bases between them.